These 8 T cell receptor beta chains originate from one sample sequenced in a study of OX40 agonist ivuxolimab in advanced cancers. Sequenced by immunoSEQ multiplex PCR; TCRdb stores in-frame clones only, minus some. The table lists about 47,000 clones, roughly nine tenths of them singletons. Sequencing was performed on CD4+ or CD8+ T cells sorted from blood, taken in a trial of the OX40 agonist ivuxolimab. These receptors originate from an adult with an advanced solid tumor such as melanoma, head and neck, liver or kidney cancer.

The chain links TRBV27 to TRBJ2-1, with D uncertain. V lost 2 bases and J 8 bases, leaving 4 bases between the germline ends. Per the germline V gene, CDR1 is MNHEY and CDR2 is SMNVEV (reference sequence). The length of the CDR3 is 11 residues. The CDR3 sequence: CASSLGDEQFF. CDR3 in DNA: TGTGCCAGCAGTTTAGGAGATGAGCAGTTCTTC.

The sample holds one count of this clone. The gene calls are TRBV28 and TRBJ1-1, with TRBD1 matching over 7 bases. CDR3 length: 14 residues. J was trimmed by 3 bases and V by 3 bases; bases with no gene match: 4. Germline CDR1 reads MDHEN; CDR2 reads SYDVKM. The CDR3 DNA reads TGTGCCAGCAGTTTGACAGGGAGGGACACTGAAGCTTTCTTT. As protein: CASSLTGRDTEAFF.

The V gene is TRBV19, the J gene TRBJ1-2; 10 nucleotides agree with TRBD1. Trimming at V came to 4 bases and at J to 7 bases, leaving 6 bases not matched to a gene. CDR1 and CDR2 from the germline V gene are LNHDA and SQIVND (reference sequence). This CDR3 spans 14 amino acids. The CDR3 bases are TGTGCCAGTAGTACCCCGGGACAGGGGTTTGGCTACACCTTC. This sequence encodes CASSTPGQGFGYTF.

The chain has TRBV15 and TRBJ2-3, with no clear D. Deletions cut 6 bases from V and 4 bases from J, with 11 bases between. Germline values: CDR1 LNHNV, CDR2 YYDKDF (reference sequence). The CDR3 consists of 13 residues. The CDR3: CATRTLSSDTQYF. The CDR3 nucleotides are TGTGCCACCAGGACGTTATCTTCAGATACGCAGTATTTT.

The chain recombines TRBV10-3 with TRBJ2-5; a weak D match, TRBD2 (6 bases). Germline CDR1 is ENHRY and CDR2 is SYGVKD. The CDR3 sequence is 15 residues long. Trimming left V 0 bases short and J 4 bases short, with 12 bases between. CDR3 sequence reads: CAISESSPGGETQYF. The CDR3 nucleotides read TGTGCCATCAGTGAGTCGAGTCCCGGGGGAGAGACCCAGTACTTC.

The chain has TRBV29-1 and TRBJ2-2; 9 nucleotides match TRBD1. This CDR3 region has 16 residues. Germline V CDR1 and CDR2: SQVTM, ANQGSEA. J was trimmed by 3 bases and V by 5 bases; bases with no gene match: 10. CDR3 sequence reads: CSVPGTGPYYTGELFF. CDR3 sequence (DNA): TGCAGCGTTCCAGGGACAGGGCCCTATTACACCGGGGAGCTGTTTTTT.

This clone was recorded a few times. This rearrangement joins TRBV19 to TRBJ2-7, with a weak D call TRBD1 (6 bases). The CDR3 loop spans 14 amino acids. Trimming cost V 5 bases and J 4 bases, with 15 bases left between them. Germline V gives CDR1 LNHDA, CDR2 SQIVND (reference sequence). The CDR3 region has the DNA TGTGCCAGTAGTTCCGGGACATTCGATTACGAGCAGTACTTC. Translated, it gives CASSSGTFDYEQYF.

The genes are TRBV4-3 and TRBJ1-1; a weak D match, TRBD1 (6 bases). This CDR3 is built from 17 residues. Germline CDR1 is LGHNA and CDR2 is YSLEER. V was shortened by 0 bases and J by 2 bases, with 16 bases between the two germline ends. The CDR3 protein is CASSQDWAGAGNTEAFF. The DNA of the CDR3 is TGCGCCAGCAGCCAAGATTGGGCGGGGGCGGGTAACACTGAAGCTTTCTTT.